The 8 T cell receptor beta chains below were found in one sample sequenced in a study of chemoradiotherapy in HPV16-positive cancers. Here immunoSEQ multiplex PCR was the method, and the copy in TCRdb shows in-frame clones only, minus some. This table holds 15,000 to 20,000 clones, 70% found once. Sequences were derived from tumor tissue, sampled from a patient who underwent chemoradiotherapy. Every receptor here comes from a human donor with HPV-associated anogenital cancer.

This clone turned up a few times. The gene calls are TRBV7-2 and TRBJ2-2; tentative D call: TRBD2 (6 bases). The V gene lost 5 bases and the J gene lost 2 bases, with 15 bases spanning the gap. The CDR3 contains 16 residues. Germline CDR1 SGHTA, CDR2 FQGNSA. DNA for the CDR3: TGTGCCAGCAGCCGTATCGACGGGAGAAACACCGGGGAGCTGTTTTTT. Its translation is CASSRIDGRNTGELFF.

The chain joins TRBV11-1 to TRBJ2-7, with unresolved D. Germline lookup yields CDR1 SGHAT and CDR2 FQDESV (reference sequence). The CDR3 has 13 residues. V shed 1 base and J shed 3 bases, with 7 bases lying between them. The chain's CDR3 is CASSLDRDYEQYF. The DNA of the CDR3 is TGTGCCAGCAGCTTAGACAGAGACTACGAGCAGTACTTC.

V and J are TRBV11-3 and TRBJ2-1; 8 positions agree with TRBD2. CDR1 is SGHNT, CDR2 YENEEA, per germline. J gave up 0 bases and V 1 base, and 5 bases lay outside the gene matches. This CDR3 is 17 amino acids long. The CDR3 coding sequence is TGTGCCAGCAGCTTAGGGAGCGGGGGACGCTCCTACAATGAGCAGTTCTTC. This gives the protein CASSLGSGGRSYNEQFF.

The chain has TRBV5-6 and TRBJ2-7; D assignment may be TRBD1 or TRBD2 (7 bases each). The germline V gene encodes CDR1 SGHDT and CDR2 YYEEEE. With 4 bases removed from V and 3 bases from J, the gap between germline ends came to 29 bases. The CDR3 sequence is 19 residues long. The CDR3 DNA follows: TGTGCCAGCAGCCCACTCGGGGGGCAGGGGGTCCTGTCCCGCTACGAGCAGTACTTC. Its protein is CASSPLGGQGVLSRYEQYF.

This clone is labeled as large. The chain recombines TRBV29-1 with TRBJ2-3; D possibly uses TRBD1 or TRBD2 (5 bases each). Trimming shortened V by 7 bases and J by 0 bases, and 8 bases separated the two germline ends. Looked up from germline, CDR1 is SQVTM and CDR2 is ANQGSEA. The CDR3 sequence is 12 residues long. Written as DNA, the CDR3 is TGCAGCGCCTGGGGGAGCACAGATACGCAGTATTTT. Its translation is CSAWGSTDTQYF.

This chain joins TRBV27 and TRBJ1-5; D unclear. Germline V gene sequence: CDR1 MNHEY, CDR2 SMNVEV (reference sequence). There are 13 residues in the CDR3. With 3 bases removed from V and 7 bases from J, the gap between germline ends came to 10 bases. The CDR3 DNA reads as TGTGCCAGCAGTTTTGAGGCGAACCAGCCCCAGCATTTT. It translates to CASSFEANQPQHF.

V usage is TRBV10-3 and J usage is TRBJ1-2; weak D call: TRBD1 (5 bases). CDR1 and CDR2 (germline): ENHRY, SYGVKD. V was trimmed by 6 bases and J by 4 bases, leaving 21 bases between them. This CDR3 contains 16 residues. The CDR3 bases are TGTGCCATCAGCGAAACGGAGACAGCCTCAGTCTATGGCTACACCTTC. It is translated as CAISETETASVYGYTF.

This clone was seen just once. The chain joins TRBV7-6 to TRBJ1-5, with D possibly being TRBD1 (6 bases). Trimming pared 8 bases from V and 5 bases from J, leaving 10 bases between. The CDR3 loop spans 12 amino acids. CDR1 SGHVS and CDR2 FNYEAQ come from the germline V gene. CDR3 nucleotides: TGTGCCAGCGGGGGGGCCGATCAGCCCCAGCATTTT. Its translation is CASGGADQPQHF. The full variable domain, completed using reference TRBV7-6 and TRBJ1-5, is GAGVSQSPRYKVTKRGQDVALRCDPISGHVSLYWYRQALGQGPEFLTYFNYEAQQDKSGLPNDRFSAERPEGSISTLTIQRTEQRDSAMYRCASGGADQPQHFGDGTRLSIL.